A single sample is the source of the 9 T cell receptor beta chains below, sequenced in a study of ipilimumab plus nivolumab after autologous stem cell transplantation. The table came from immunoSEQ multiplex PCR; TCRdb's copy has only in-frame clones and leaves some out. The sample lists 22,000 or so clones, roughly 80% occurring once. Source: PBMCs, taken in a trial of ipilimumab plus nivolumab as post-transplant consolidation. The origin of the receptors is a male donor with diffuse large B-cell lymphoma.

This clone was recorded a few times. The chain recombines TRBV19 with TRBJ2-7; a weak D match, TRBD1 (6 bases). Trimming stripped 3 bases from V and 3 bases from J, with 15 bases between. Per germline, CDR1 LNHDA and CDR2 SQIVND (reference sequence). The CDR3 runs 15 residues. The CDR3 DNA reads TGTGCCAGTAGTATGCTGGGACACCTCTTCTACGAGCAGTACTTC. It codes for CASSMLGHLFYEQYF.

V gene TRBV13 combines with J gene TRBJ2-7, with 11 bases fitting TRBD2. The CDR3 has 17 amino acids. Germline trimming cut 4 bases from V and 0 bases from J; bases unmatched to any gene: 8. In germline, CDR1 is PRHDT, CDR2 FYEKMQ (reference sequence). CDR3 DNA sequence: TGTGCCAGCAGCTCCCGAGGACTAGCGGGCTACTCCTACGAGCAGTACTTC. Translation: CASSSRGLAGYSYEQYF. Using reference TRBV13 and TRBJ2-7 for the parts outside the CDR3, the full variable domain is AAGVIQSPRHLIKEKRETATLKCYPIPRHDTVYWYQQGPGQDPQFLISFYEKMQSDKGSIPDRFSAQQFSDYHSELNMSSLELGDSALYFCASSSRGLAGYSYEQYFGPGTRLTVT.

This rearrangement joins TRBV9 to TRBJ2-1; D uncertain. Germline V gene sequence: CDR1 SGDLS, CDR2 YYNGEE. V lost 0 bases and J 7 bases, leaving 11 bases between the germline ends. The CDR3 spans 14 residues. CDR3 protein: CASSVVVRTNEQFF. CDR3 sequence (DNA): TGTGCCAGCAGCGTAGTCGTTAGAACGAATGAGCAGTTCTTC.

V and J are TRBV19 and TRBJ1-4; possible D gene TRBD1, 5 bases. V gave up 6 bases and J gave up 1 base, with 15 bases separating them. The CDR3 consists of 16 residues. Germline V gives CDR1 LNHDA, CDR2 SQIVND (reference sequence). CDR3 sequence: CASSPGAGITNEKLFF. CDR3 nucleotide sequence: TGTGCCAGTAGCCCTGGGGCGGGCATAACTAATGAAAAACTGTTTTTT. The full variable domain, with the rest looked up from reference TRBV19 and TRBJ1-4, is DGGITQSPKYLFRKEGQNVTLSCEQNLNHDAMYWYRQDPGQGLRLIYYSQIVNDFQKGDIAEGYSVSREKKESFPLTVTSAQKNPTAFYLCASSPGAGITNEKLFFGSGTQLSVL.

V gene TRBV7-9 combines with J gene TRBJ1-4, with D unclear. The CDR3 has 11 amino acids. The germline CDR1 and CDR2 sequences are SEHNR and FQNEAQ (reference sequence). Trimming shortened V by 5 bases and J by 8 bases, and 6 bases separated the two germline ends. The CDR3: CASSAQEKLFF. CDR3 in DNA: TGTGCCAGCAGCGCCCAGGAAAAACTGTTTTTT.

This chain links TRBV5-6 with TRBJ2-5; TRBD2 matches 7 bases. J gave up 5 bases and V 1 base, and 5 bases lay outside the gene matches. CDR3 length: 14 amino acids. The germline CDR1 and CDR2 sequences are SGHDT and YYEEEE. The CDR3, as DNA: TGTGCCAGCAGCTTGTGGACTAGTGGGGAGACCCAGTACTTC. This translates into CASSLWTSGETQYF.

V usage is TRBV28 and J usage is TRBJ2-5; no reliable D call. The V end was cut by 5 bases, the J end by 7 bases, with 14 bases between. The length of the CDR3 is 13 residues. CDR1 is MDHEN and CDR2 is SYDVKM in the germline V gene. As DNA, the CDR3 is TGTGCCAGCAGTAACAGACGATTGGGGACCCAGTACTTC. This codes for CASSNRRLGTQYF. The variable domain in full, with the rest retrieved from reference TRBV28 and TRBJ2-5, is DVKVTQSSRYLVKRTGEKVFLECVQDMDHENMFWYRQDPGLGLRLIYFSYDVKMKEKGDIPEGYSVSREKKERFSLILESASTNQTSMYLCASSNRRLGTQYFGPGTRLLVL.

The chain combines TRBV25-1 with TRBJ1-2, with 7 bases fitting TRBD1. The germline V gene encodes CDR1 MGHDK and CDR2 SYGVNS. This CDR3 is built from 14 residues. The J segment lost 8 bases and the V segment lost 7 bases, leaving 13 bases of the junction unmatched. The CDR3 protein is CASTRAGTAYGYTF. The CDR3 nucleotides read TGTGCCAGCACTCGAGCTGGGACAGCCTACGGCTACACCTTC.

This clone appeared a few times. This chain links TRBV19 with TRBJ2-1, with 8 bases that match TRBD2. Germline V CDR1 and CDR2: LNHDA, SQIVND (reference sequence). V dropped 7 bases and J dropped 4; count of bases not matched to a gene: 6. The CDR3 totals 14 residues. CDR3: CASKTSGVYNEQFF. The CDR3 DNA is TGTGCCAGTAAAACTAGCGGAGTTTACAATGAGCAGTTCTTC.